This T cell receptor beta chain emerged from a study of control samples from healthy donors and cancer patients. Looked up from germline, CDR1 is GTSNPN and CDR2 is SVGIG (reference sequence). This CDR3 is 15 amino acids long. The V segment lost 4 bases and the J segment 0 bases; nucleotides outside the gene matches: 6. This table comes from immunoSEQ multiplex PCR, and its TCRdb copy is limited to in-frame clones, with some not included. The top ten clones hold 4.5% to 6% of a sample with 150,000 to 170,000 clones, 94% of them seen once. Sequencing was performed on blood. The origin of this receptor is a man aged 35 to 55 in good health. The chain couples TRBV30 to TRBJ2-3, with 8 nucleotides matching TRBD2. CDR3 sequence: CAWNVLAESTDTQYF. In DNA form, the CDR3 reads TGTGCCTGGAACGTACTAGCGGAGAGCACAGATACGCAGTATTTT.